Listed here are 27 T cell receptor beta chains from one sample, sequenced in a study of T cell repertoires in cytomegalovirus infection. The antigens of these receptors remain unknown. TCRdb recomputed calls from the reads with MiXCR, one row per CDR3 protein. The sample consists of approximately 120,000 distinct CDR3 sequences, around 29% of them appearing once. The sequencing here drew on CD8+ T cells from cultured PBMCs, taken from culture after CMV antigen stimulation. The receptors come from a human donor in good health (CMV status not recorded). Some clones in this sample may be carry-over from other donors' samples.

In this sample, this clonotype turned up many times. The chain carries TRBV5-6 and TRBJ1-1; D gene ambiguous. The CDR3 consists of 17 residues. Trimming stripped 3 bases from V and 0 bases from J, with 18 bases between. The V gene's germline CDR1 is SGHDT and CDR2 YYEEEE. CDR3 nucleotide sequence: TGTGCCAGCAGCTCCTGGACGGACCCAAGAATGAACACTGAAGCTTTCTTT. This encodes CASSSWTDPRMNTEAFF.

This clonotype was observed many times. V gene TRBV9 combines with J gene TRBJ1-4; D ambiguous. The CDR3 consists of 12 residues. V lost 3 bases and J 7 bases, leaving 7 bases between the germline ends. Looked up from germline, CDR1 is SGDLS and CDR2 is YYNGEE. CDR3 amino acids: CASSGDSEKLFF. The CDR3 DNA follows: TGTGCCAGCAGCGGGGATAGTGAAAAACTGTTTTTT.

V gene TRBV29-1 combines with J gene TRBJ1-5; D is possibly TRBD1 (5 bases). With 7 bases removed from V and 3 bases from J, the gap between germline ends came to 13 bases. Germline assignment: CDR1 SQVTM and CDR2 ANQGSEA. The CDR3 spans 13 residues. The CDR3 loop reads CSAGWGPNQPQHF. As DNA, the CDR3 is TGCAGCGCCGGTTGGGGACCCAATCAGCCCCAGCATTTT.

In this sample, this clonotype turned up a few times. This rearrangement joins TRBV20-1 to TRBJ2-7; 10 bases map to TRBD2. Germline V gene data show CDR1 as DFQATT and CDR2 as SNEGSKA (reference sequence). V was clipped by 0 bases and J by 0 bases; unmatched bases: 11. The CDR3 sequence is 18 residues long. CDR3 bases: TGCAGTGCTAGAGATCAAGGCCTAGCGGGGGTATACTCCTACGAGCAGTACTTC. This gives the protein CSARDQGLAGVYSYEQYF.

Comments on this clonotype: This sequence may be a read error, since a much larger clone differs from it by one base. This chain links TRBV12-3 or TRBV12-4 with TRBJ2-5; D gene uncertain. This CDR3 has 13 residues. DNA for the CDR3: TGTCCCAGCAGTTTAACGGATCAAGAGACCCAGTACTTC. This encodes CPSSLTDQETQYF.

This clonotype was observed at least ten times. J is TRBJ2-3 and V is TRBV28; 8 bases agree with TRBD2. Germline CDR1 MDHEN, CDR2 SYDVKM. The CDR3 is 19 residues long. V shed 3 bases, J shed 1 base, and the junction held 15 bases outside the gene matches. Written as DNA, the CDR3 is TGTGCCAGCAGTTTGGATAGTGGTCGGGCGGGGGGTGGCACAGATACGCAGTATTTT. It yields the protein CASSLDSGRAGGGTDTQYF.

The CDR3 DNA reads TGCAGCGTTTTCGGGGACACCGGGGAGCTGTTTTTT. Translated, it gives CSVFGDTGELFF. This chain joins TRBV29-1 and TRBJ2-2; maybe TRBD2 (5 bases). V was trimmed by 5 bases and J by 3 bases, leaving 7 bases between them. CDR3 length: 12 amino acids. The germline CDR1 and CDR2 sequences are SQVTM and ANQGSEA.

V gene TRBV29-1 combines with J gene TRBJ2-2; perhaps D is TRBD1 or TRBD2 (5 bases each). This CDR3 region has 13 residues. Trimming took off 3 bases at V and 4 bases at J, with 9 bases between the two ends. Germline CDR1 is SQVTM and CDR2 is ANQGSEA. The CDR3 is CSVDEGLTGELFF. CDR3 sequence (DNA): TGCAGCGTTGACGAGGGGCTCACCGGGGAGCTGTTTTTT.

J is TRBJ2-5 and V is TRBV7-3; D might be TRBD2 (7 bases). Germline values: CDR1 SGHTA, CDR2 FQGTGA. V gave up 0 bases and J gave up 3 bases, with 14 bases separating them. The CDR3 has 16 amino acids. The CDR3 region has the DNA TGTGCCAGCAGCTTAACCGCGCGGGGGCCAAAAGAGACCCAGTACTTC. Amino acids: CASSLTARGPKETQYF.

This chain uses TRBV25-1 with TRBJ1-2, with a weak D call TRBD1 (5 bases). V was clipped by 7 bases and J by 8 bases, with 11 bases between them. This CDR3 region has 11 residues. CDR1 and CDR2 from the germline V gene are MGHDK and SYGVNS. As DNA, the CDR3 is TGTGCCAGCAAATTCGGGACGGGCTACACCTTC. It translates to CASKFGTGYTF.

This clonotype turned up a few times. CDR3 protein: CASIGPLEAFF. The CDR3 bases are TGTGCCAGCATCGGGCCTCTGGAAGCTTTCTTT. This chain uses TRBV7-9 with TRBJ1-1; D call uncertain. Trimming pared 7 bases from V and 8 bases from J, leaving 11 bases between. The germline V gene encodes CDR1 SEHNR and CDR2 FQNEAQ (reference sequence). This CDR3 is built from 11 residues.

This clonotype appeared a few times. The CDR3 loop is CASSPYPGQINSPLHF. The DNA for the CDR3 is TGTGCCAGCAGCCCCTACCCCGGACAGATAAATTCACCCCTCCACTTT. The V gene is TRBV7-2, the J gene TRBJ1-6; tentatively, D is TRBD1 (6 bases). The CDR3 loop spans 16 amino acids. Trimming took 5 bases from V and 7 from J, leaving 18 bases between them. Germline values: CDR1 SGHTA, CDR2 FQGNSA.

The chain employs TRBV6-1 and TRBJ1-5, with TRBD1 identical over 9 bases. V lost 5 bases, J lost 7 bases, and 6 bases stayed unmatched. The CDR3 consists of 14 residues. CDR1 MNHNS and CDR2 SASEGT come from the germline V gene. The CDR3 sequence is CASSRDREGQPQHF. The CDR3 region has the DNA TGTGCCAGCAGTAGGGACAGGGAAGGGCAGCCCCAGCATTTT.

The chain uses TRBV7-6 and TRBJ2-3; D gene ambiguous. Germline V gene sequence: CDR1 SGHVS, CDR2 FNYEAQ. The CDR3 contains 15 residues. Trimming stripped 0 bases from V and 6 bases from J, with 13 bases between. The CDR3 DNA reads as TGTGCCAGCAGCTTAGCGCGGTACGCCCCCGATACGCAGTATTTT. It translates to CASSLARYAPDTQYF. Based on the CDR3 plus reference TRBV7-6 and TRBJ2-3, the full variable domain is GAGVSQSPRYKVTKRGQDVALRCDPISGHVSLYWYRQALGQGPEFLTYFNYEAQQDKSGLPNDRFSAERPEGSISTLTIQRTEQRDSAMYRCASSLARYAPDTQYFGPGTRLTVL.

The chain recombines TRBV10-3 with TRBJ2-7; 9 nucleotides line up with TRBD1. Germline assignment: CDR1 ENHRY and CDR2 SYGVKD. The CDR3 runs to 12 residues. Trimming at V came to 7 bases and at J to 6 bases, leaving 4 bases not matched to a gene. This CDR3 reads CAIIGGQGEQYF. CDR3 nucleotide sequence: TGTGCCATCATTGGGGGACAGGGCGAGCAGTACTTC.

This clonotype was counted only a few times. CDR3 sequence reads: CASSPQGTEAFF. The DNA for the CDR3 is TGTGCCAGCAGCCCCCAGGGTACTGAAGCTTTCTTT. The J gene is TRBJ1-1, the V gene TRBV12-3 or TRBV12-4; maybe TRBD1 (5 bases). CDR3 length equals 12 residues. The V gene lost 6 bases and the J gene lost 5 bases, with 10 bases spanning the gap.

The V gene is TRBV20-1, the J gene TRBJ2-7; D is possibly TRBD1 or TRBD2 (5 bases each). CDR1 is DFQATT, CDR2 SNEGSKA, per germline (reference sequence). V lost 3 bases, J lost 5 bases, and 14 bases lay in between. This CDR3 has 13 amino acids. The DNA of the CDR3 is TGCAGTGCTAGGCCTACCGGGACCCACGAGCAGTACTTC. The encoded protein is CSARPTGTHEQYF.

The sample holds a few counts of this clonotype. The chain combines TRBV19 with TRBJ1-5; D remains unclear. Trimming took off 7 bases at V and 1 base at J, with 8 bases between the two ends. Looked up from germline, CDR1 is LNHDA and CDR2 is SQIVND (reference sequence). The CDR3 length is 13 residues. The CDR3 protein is CASKEESNQPQHF. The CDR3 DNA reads TGTGCCAGTAAGGAGGAAAGCAATCAGCCCCAGCATTTT.

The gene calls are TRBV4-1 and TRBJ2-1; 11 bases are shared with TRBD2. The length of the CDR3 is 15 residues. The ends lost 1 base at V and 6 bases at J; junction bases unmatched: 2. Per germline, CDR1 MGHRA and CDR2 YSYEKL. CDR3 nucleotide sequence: TGCGCCAGCAGCCAAGGACTAGCGGGGACCAATGAGCAGTTCTTC. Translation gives CASSQGLAGTNEQFF.

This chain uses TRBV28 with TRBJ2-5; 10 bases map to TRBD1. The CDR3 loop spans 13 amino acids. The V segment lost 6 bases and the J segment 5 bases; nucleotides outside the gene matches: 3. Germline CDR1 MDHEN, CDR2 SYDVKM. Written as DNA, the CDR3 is TGTGCCAGCAGCCCGACAGGGGGCGAGACCCAGTACTTC. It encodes CASSPTGGETQYF.

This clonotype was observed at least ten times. Here the CDR3 DNA reads TGTGCCAGCAGTCTGGGGACAGGGAAACGGGACGAGCAGTACTTC. Amino acids: CASSLGTGKRDEQYF. The chain links TRBV6-5 to TRBJ2-7; 9 bases align to TRBD1. V lost 5 bases and J lost 5; bases outside the gene matches: 10. The CDR3 has 15 amino acids. Per the germline V gene, CDR1 is MNHEY and CDR2 is SVGAGI.

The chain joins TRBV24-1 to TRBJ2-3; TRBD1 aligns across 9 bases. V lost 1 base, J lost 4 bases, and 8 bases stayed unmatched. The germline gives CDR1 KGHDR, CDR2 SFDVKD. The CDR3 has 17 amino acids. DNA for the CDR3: TGTGCCACCAGTGATTTAGCTAGGGACAGGGAGTCAGATACGCAGTATTTT. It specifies CATSDLARDRESDTQYF.

This CDR3 is CASSETGDGPKNIQYF. CDR3 nucleotide sequence: TGTGCCAGCAGCGAGACAGGGGACGGGCCCAAAAACATTCAGTACTTC. V gene TRBV11-3 combines with J gene TRBJ2-4; the match to TRBD1 covers 8 bases. Germline V gives CDR1 SGHNT, CDR2 YENEEA. This CDR3 spans 16 amino acids. Germline trimming cut 5 bases from V and 2 bases from J; bases unmatched to any gene: 8.

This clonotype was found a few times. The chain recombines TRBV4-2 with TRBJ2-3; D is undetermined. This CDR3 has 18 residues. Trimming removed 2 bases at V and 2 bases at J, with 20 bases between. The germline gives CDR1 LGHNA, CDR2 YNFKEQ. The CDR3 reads CASSQPEDFTYLTDTQYF. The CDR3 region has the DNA TGTGCCAGCAGCCAACCGGAAGACTTTACATATCTCACAGATACGCAGTATTTT.

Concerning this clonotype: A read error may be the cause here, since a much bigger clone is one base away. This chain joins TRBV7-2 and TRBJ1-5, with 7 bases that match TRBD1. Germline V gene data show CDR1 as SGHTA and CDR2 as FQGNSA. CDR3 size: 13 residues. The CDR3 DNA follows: TGTGCCAGCAGCTTAAACAGGGGTCAGCCCCAGCGTTTT. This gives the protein CASSLNRGQPQRF.

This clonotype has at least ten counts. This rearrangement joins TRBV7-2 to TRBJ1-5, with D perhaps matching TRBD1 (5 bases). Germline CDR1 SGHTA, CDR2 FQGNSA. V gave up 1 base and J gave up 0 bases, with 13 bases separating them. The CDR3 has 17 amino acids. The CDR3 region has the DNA TGTGCCAGCAGCTTAGTTGGGGGAGAGTATAGCAATCAGCCCCAGCATTTT. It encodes CASSLVGGEYSNQPQHF.

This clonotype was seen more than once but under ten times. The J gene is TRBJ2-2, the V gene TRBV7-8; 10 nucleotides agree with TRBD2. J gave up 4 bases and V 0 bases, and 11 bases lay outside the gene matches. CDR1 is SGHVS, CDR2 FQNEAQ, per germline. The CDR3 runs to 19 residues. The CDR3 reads CASSLAVGAGGPATGELFF. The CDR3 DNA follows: TGTGCCAGCAGCTTAGCGGTCGGAGCGGGGGGGCCGGCCACCGGGGAGCTGTTTTTT. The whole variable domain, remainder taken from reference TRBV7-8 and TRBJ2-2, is GAGVSQSPRYKVAKRGQDVALRCDPISGHVSLFWYQQALGQGPEFLTYFQNEAQLDKSGLPSDRFFAERPEGSVSTLKIQRTQQEDSAVYLCASSLAVGAGGPATGELFFGEGSRLTVL.